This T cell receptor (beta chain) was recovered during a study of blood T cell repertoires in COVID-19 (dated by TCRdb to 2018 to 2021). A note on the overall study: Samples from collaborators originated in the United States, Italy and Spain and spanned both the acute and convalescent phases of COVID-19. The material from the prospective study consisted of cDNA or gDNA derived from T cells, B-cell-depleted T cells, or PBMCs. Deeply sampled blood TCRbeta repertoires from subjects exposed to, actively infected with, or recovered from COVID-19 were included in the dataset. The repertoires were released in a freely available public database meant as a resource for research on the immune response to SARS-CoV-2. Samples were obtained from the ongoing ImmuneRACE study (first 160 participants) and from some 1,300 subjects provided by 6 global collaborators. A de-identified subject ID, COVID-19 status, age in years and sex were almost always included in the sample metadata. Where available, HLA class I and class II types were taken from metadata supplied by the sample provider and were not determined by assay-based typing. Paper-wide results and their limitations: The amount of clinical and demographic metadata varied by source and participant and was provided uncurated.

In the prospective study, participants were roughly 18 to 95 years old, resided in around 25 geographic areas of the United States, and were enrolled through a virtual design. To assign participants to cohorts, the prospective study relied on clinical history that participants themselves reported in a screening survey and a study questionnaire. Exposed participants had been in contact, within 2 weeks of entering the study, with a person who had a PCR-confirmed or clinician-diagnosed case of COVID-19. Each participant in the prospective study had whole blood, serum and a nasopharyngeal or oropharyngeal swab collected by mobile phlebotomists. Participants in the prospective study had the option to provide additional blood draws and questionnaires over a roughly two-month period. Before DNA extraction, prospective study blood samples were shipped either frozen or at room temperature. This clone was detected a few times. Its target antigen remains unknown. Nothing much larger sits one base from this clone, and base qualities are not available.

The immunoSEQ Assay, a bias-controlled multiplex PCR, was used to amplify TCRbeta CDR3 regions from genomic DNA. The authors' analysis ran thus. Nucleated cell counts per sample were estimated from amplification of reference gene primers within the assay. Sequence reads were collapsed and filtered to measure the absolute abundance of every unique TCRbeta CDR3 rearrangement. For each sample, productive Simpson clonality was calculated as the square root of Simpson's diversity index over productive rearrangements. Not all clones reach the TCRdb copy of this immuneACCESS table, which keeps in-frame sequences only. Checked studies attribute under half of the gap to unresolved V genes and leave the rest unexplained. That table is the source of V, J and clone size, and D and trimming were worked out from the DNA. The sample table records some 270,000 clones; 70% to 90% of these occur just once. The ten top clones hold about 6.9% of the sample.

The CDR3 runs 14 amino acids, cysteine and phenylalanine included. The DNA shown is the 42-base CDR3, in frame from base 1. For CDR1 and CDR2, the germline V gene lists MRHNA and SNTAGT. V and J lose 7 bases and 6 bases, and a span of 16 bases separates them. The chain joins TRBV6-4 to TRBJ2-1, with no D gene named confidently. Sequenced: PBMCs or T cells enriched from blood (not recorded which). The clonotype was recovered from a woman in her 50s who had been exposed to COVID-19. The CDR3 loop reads CASTPSPGFNEQFF. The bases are TGTGCCAGCACTCCCTCCCCGGGTTTCAATGAGCAGTTCTTC.